One and the same sample provided the 9 T cell receptor beta chains below, sequenced in a study of blood T cell repertoires in COVID-19. Assay: immunoSEQ multiplex PCR; the TCRdb copy retains only in-frame clones and omits some. The sample contains some 150,000 clones, around 82% of which appear only once. The sample was peripheral blood. Receptor source: a woman between 55 and 75 years old with acute or convalescent COVID-19.

The CDR3 here is CAISEGTGGTNEQFF. In DNA, the CDR3 is TGTGCCATCAGTGAGGGGACAGGGGGTACGAATGAGCAGTTCTTC. The chain carries TRBV10-3 and TRBJ2-1; 11 nucleotides align to TRBD1. The germline V gene has CDR1 ENHRY and CDR2 SYGVKD. The CDR3 loop spans 15 amino acids. V was pared by 2 bases and J by 7 bases, with 4 bases of the junction left unmatched.

The V call is TRBV7-9, the J call TRBJ2-5; the match to TRBD1 covers 7 bases. The CDR3 contains 15 residues. The V gene end was trimmed by 5 bases and the J gene end by 7 bases; junction bases not matched to a gene: 13. Per germline, CDR1 SEHNR and CDR2 FQNEAQ (reference sequence). CDR3 DNA: TGTGCCAGCAGCACTGGGACAGTCGGTGGAGGGACCCAGTACTTC. It is translated as CASSTGTVGGGTQYF.

This chain joins TRBV2 and TRBJ2-7; 7 nucleotides line up with TRBD2. Germline assignment: CDR1 SNHLY and CDR2 FYNNEI. The length of the CDR3 is 15 residues. V was clipped by 1 base and J by 2 bases; unmatched bases: 5. The CDR3, as DNA: TGTGCCAGCAGTGAAGGGGGAGGGCCCACCTACGAGCAGTACTTC. It yields the protein CASSEGGGPTYEQYF.

The genes are TRBV7-8 and TRBJ2-7; TRBD1 aligns across 7 bases. With 5 bases clipped from V and 3 bases from J, the junction kept 10 bases outside the gene matches. The germline gives CDR1 SGHVS, CDR2 FQNEAQ. This CDR3 comprises 15 residues. The CDR3 region has the DNA TGTGCCAGCAGCAAAGCAGGGGGAATTGGCTACGAGCAGTACTTC. Translating gives CASSKAGGIGYEQYF.

The chain is built from TRBV28 and TRBJ2-7; D remains unclear. The length of the CDR3 is 14 residues. Germline lookup yields CDR1 MDHEN and CDR2 SYDVKM. Deletions cut 5 bases from V and 3 bases from J, with 14 bases between. The CDR3 sequence: CASSPPSPVYEQYF. The CDR3 DNA is TGTGCCAGCAGTCCCCCCTCCCCGGTCTACGAGCAGTACTTC.

This chain links TRBV19 with TRBJ1-2; possible D gene TRBD1, 6 bases. Germline V gives CDR1 LNHDA, CDR2 SQIVND (reference sequence). The CDR3 contains 13 residues. The V and J ends lost 3 bases and 3 bases respectively, with 8 bases between them. CDR3 in amino acids: CASSIRQDYGYTF. Written as DNA, the CDR3 is TGTGCCAGTAGTATTCGACAGGACTATGGCTACACCTTC. Variable domain in full (rest from reference TRBV19 and TRBJ1-2): DGGITQSPKYLFRKEGQNVTLSCEQNLNHDAMYWYRQDPGQGLRLIYYSQIVNDFQKGDIAEGYSVSREKKESFPLTVTSAQKNPTAFYLCASSIRQDYGYTFGSGTRLTVV.

The rearrangement uses TRBV7-2 and TRBJ2-1; possibly TRBD2 for D (6 bases). CDR3 length: 13 residues. Deletions cut 8 bases from V and 8 bases from J, with 16 bases between. Looked up from germline, CDR1 is SGHTA and CDR2 is FQGNSA. The DNA of the CDR3 is TGTGCCAGCCAGGGACTCCTCGGCGATGAGCAGTTCTTC. Protein: CASQGLLGDEQFF. The whole variable domain, remainder taken from reference TRBV7-2 and TRBJ2-1, is GAGVSQSPSNKVTEKGKDVELRCDPISGHTALYWYRQSLGQGLEFLIYFQGNSAPDKSGLPSDRFSAERTGGSVSTLTIQRTQQEDSAVYLCASQGLLGDEQFFGPGTRLTVL.

This clone turned up a few times. The V and J genes are TRBV30 and TRBJ2-3, with D unresolved. The CDR3 has 12 amino acids. Germline CDR1 reads GTSNPN; CDR2 reads SVGIG (reference sequence). Trimming stripped 4 bases from V and 7 bases from J, with 12 bases between. Here the CDR3 reads CAWKPVTHTQYF. The CDR3 DNA is TGTGCCTGGAAGCCGGTAACCCATACGCAGTATTTT.

J is TRBJ1-1 and V is TRBV6-5; tentatively, D is TRBD1 (5 bases). Trimming took 2 bases from V and 4 from J, leaving 17 bases between them. The CDR3 extends over 16 amino acids. Germline V lookup: CDR1 MNHEY, CDR2 SVGAGI. CDR3 sequence: CASSYTEGGRGTEAFF. CDR3 DNA sequence: TGTGCCAGCAGTTACACGGAGGGAGGGAGGGGCACTGAAGCTTTCTTT.